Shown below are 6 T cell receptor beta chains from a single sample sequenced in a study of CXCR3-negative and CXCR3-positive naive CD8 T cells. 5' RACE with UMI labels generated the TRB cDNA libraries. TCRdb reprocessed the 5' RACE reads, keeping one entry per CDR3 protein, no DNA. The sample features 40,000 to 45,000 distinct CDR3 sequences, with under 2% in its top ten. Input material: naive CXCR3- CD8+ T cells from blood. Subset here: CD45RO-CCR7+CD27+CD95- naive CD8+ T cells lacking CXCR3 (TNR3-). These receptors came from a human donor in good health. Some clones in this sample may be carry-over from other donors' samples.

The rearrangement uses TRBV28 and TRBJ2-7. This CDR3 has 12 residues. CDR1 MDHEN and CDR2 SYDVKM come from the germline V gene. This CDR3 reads CASTETEYEQYF.

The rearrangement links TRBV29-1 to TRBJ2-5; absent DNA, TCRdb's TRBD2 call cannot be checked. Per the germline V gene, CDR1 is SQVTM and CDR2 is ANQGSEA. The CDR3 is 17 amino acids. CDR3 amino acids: CSVEGTSGAIHPETQYF.

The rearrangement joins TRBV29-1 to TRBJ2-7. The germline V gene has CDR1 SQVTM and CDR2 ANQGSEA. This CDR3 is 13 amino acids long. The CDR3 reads CSVGPTETYEQYF.

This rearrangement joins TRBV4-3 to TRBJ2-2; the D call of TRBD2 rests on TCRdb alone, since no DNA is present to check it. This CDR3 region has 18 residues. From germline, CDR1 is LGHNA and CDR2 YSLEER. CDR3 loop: CASSQDRLAGGPIEELFF.

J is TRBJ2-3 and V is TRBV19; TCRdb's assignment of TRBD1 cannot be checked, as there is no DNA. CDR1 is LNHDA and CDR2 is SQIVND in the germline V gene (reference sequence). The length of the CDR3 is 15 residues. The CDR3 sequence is CASSPDRGPGDTQYF.

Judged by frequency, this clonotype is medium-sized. CDR3 residues: CASRDGPTSYEQYF. J is TRBJ2-7 and V is TRBV5-1; the D call from TCRdb, TRBD2, cannot be confirmed without DNA. The germline gives CDR1 SGHRS, CDR2 YFSETQ. The CDR3 has 14 residues.